The 14 T cell receptor beta chains below all came from one sample that was sequenced in a study of T cell responses to AZD1222 COVID-19 vaccine. Produced via immunoSEQ multiplex PCR; TCRdb's table is partial and in-frame only. The data hold under 150,000 clones, with approximately 83% observed a single time. Here the sequenced sample was peripheral blood, taken on day 0 of AZD1222 vaccination. These receptors originate from an adult in good health.

V gene TRBV14 combines with J gene TRBJ2-1; D is perhaps TRBD2 (6 bases). In germline, CDR1 is SGHDN, CDR2 FVKESK. Trimming left V 0 bases short and J 6 bases short, with 15 bases between. The CDR3 has 16 amino acids. CDR3 bases: TGTGCCAGCAGCCAAGAAGCGAGAGCGGGTGGCAATGAGCAGTTCTTC. Translating gives CASSQEARAGGNEQFF.

This sequence joins TRBV11-2 and TRBJ1-6; D gene uncertain. CDR1 and CDR2 from the germline V gene are SGHAT and FQNNGV. V was pared by 1 base and J by 0 bases, with 7 bases between. This CDR3 comprises 16 residues. DNA for the CDR3: TGTGCCAGCAGCTTAGTCGGGGACTCCTATAATTCACCCCTCCACTTT. This codes for CASSLVGDSYNSPLHF.

This chain uses TRBV15 with TRBJ1-1, with TRBD1 matching 8 bases. V lost 5 bases, J lost 11 bases, and 10 bases stayed unmatched. Germline CDR1 reads LNHNV; CDR2 reads YYDKDF (reference sequence). The CDR3 sequence is 13 residues long. As DNA, the CDR3 is TGTGCCACCAGCTCACGTCCGGACAGGGTTGCTTTCTTT. Translated, it gives CATSSRPDRVAFF.

This clone was detected a few times. The CDR3: CASSSSAGPGNTIYF. The DNA for the CDR3 is TGTGCCAGCAGCTCCTCAGCGGGTCCGGGAAACACCATATATTTT. The chain uses TRBV7-9 and TRBJ1-3, with unresolved D. This CDR3 is built from 15 residues. V was cut by 4 bases and J by 4 bases, with 14 bases left in between. Germline V gene lookup returns CDR1 SEHNR and CDR2 FQNEAQ (reference sequence).

The J gene is TRBJ1-4, the V gene TRBV6-6; tentatively, D is TRBD1 (6 bases). Trimming cost V 6 bases and J 1 base, with 12 bases left between them. The CDR3 has 15 amino acids. CDR1 and CDR2 from the germline V gene are MNHNY and SVGAGI (reference sequence). CDR3 nucleotide sequence: TGTGCCAGCAGCAGACCCAGGGGAACTAATGAAAAACTGTTTTTT. Translating gives CASSRPRGTNEKLFF.

This clone was seen more than once but under ten times. CDR3: CASSEYNSPGYGYTF. CDR3 bases: TGTGCCAGCAGTGAATACAACAGCCCAGGCTATGGCTACACCTTC. V gene TRBV25-1 combines with J gene TRBJ1-2; D uncertain. The CDR3 consists of 15 residues. Per germline, CDR1 MGHDK and CDR2 SYGVNS. V lost 0 bases and J lost 4, with 12 bases in between.

CDR3 DNA: TGTGCCATTCAAGGGCCGCCGGCAGATACGCAGTATTTT. Translating gives CAIQGPPADTQYF. The chain joins TRBV2 to TRBJ2-3, with D uncertain. Trimming stripped 10 bases from V and 4 bases from J, with 15 bases between. The CDR3 contains 13 residues. Germline lookup yields CDR1 SNHLY and CDR2 FYNNEI.

This rearrangement joins TRBV5-1 to TRBJ1-5, with D uncertain. The germline V and J ends were trimmed by 0 bases and 3 bases, with 10 bases remaining between them. Germline CDR1 reads SGHRS; CDR2 reads YFSETQ. This CDR3 spans 15 amino acids. The CDR3 DNA reads TGCGCCAGCAGCTTGGGGGGAACGGACAATCAGCCCCAGCATTTT. As protein: CASSLGGTDNQPQHF.

A few counts support this clone. The chain couples TRBV4-2 to TRBJ1-4; maybe TRBD1 (5 bases). This CDR3 is 15 amino acids long. The V gene's germline CDR1 is LGHNA and CDR2 YNFKEQ. V was cut by 4 bases and J by 4 bases, with 13 bases left in between. The CDR3 nucleotides are TGTGCCAGCAGCCCCCAAGGCGGGGGTAATGAAAAACTGTTTTTT. Translation: CASSPQGGGNEKLFF.

Only one count was recorded for this clone. The J gene is TRBJ2-1, the V gene TRBV19; 10 bases fit TRBD2. Germline V gives CDR1 LNHDA, CDR2 SQIVND (reference sequence). V lost 10 bases and J lost 3; bases outside the gene matches: 12. The CDR3 sequence is 16 residues long. The CDR3 bases are TGTGCCACCGCCTCAGCGGGAGGGCCCTACTACAATGAGCAGTTCTTC. Translating it yields CATASAGGPYYNEQFF. Full variable domain (missing parts from reference TRBV19 and TRBJ2-1): DGGITQSPKYLFRKEGQNVTLSCEQNLNHDAMYWYRQDPGQGLRLIYYSQIVNDFQKGDIAEGYSVSREKKESFPLTVTSAQKNPTAFYLCATASAGGPYYNEQFFGPGTRLTVL.

The sample holds many counts of this clone. The chain carries TRBV4-1 and TRBJ1-5; D gene unclear. In germline, CDR1 is MGHRA, CDR2 YSYEKL. The CDR3 runs to 16 residues. V lost 5 bases and J 7 bases, leaving 21 bases between the germline ends. The CDR3 DNA reads as TGCGCCAGCAGCTTCGAATCTACTCGTGGCCGGCAGCCCCAGCATTTT. Translating it yields CASSFESTRGRQPQHF.

The V call is TRBV14, the J call TRBJ2-7; 8 nucleotides match TRBD1. Germline V lookup: CDR1 SGHDN, CDR2 FVKESK. This CDR3 spans 15 amino acids. J lost 3 bases, V lost 0 bases, and 4 bases had no gene match. CDR3 coding DNA: TGTGCCAGCAGCCAAGACGTGGACAGGGACTACGAGCAGTACTTC. This encodes CASSQDVDRDYEQYF. Using reference TRBV14 and TRBJ2-7 for the parts outside the CDR3, the full variable domain is EAGVTQFPSHSVIEKGQTVTLRCDPISGHDNLYWYRRVMGKEIKFLLHFVKESKQDESGMPNNRFLAERTGGTYSTLKVQPAELEDSGVYFCASSQDVDRDYEQYFGPGTRLTVT.

This clone was observed a handful of times. The rearrangement uses TRBV6-1 and TRBJ2-7; perhaps TRBD2 as D (5 bases). V was shortened by 3 bases and J by 6 bases, with 18 bases between the two germline ends. CDR3 length: 15 residues. CDR1 and CDR2 from the germline V gene are MNHNS and SASEGT. CDR3 protein: CASSDLRRSGGEQYF. The CDR3 region has the DNA TGTGCCAGCAGTGATTTGAGGAGGTCGGGTGGCGAGCAGTACTTC.

This clone was seen a single time. The chain is built from TRBV5-1 and TRBJ1-4; TRBD1 matches at 9 bases. From germline, CDR1 is SGHRS and CDR2 YFSETQ. J gave up 0 bases and V 2 bases, and 8 bases lay outside the gene matches. CDR3 length: 18 amino acids. The CDR3 bases are TGCGCCAGCAGCTTCCAGACAGGGGGGCCTGCAACTAATGAAAAACTGTTTTTT. It specifies CASSFQTGGPATNEKLFF.